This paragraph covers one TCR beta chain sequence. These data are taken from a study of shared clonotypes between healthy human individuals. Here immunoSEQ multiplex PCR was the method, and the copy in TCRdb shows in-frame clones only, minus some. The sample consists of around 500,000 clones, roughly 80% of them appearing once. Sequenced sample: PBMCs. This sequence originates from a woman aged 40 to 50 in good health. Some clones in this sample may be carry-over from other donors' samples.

CDR3 DNA sequence: TGTGCCACCAGCAGAGACCGGCAGTCCTACAATGAGCAGTTCTTC. Translated: CATSRDRQSYNEQFF. The J gene is TRBJ2-1, the V gene TRBV15; D remains ambiguous. V lost 0 bases and J lost 1, with 7 bases in between. The CDR3 has 15 amino acids. Germline assignment: CDR1 LNHNV and CDR2 YYDKDF (reference sequence).